These 26 T cell receptor beta chains originate from one sample sequenced in a study of cytomegalovirus exposure and HLA in healthy donors (dated by TCRdb to about 2017). Library generation was performed with the immunoSEQ multiplex PCR assay. A mixture of 60 forward primers for TCR Vbeta segments and 13 reverse primers for TCR Jbeta segments was used in the multiplex PCR. In TCRdb, the immuneACCESS table is reduced to in-frame sequences with V and J assigned. These tables do not hold every clone; where another copy was compared, an unresolved V gene accounts for under half, and the others remain unexplained. This sample holds approximately 180,000 clones; 77% were observed only once. The ten largest account for about 1.4% of the sample. Source material: PBMCs. All receptors come from a woman in her twenties or thirties in good health and CMV-seropositive.

The CDR3 spells CASSYGTGERGYTF. The CDR3 DNA is TGTGCCAGCAGTTACGGGACAGGGGAGCGAGGCTACACCTTC. V is TRBV6-5 and J is TRBJ1-2; 10 bases agree with TRBD1. The CDR3 consists of 14 residues. Trimming cost V 2 bases and J 8 bases; bases outside gene matches: 5. CDR1 is MNHEY, CDR2 SVGAGI, per germline.

The rearrangement uses TRBV5-1 and TRBJ2-1, with D possibly matching TRBD2 (5 bases). From germline, CDR1 is SGHRS and CDR2 YFSETQ. This CDR3 spans 14 amino acids. V was trimmed by 2 bases and J by 4 bases, leaving 10 bases between them. CDR3: CASSLGPGYNEQFF. The DNA for the CDR3 is TGCGCCAGCAGCTTAGGACCGGGGTACAATGAGCAGTTCTTC.

The CDR3 DNA follows: TGTGCCAGCACGGGAAGGGAAAAACTGTTTTTT. Amino acids: CASTGREKLFF. The chain is built from TRBV6-1 and TRBJ1-4; no definite D call. The germline CDR1 and CDR2 sequences are MNHNS and SASEGT. V lost 7 bases, J lost 8 bases, and 8 bases lay in between. The CDR3 runs to 11 residues.

J is TRBJ2-7 and V is TRBV6-5, with 7 nucleotides matching TRBD1. Germline V gene data show CDR1 as MNHEY and CDR2 as SVGAGI. This CDR3 spans 15 amino acids. V gave up 2 bases and J gave up 4 bases; unmatched junction bases: 8. For the CDR3, the DNA is TGTGCCAGCAGTTACGCGCCTGGGACAGCATACGAGCAGTACTTC. Its protein product is CASSYAPGTAYEQYF.

The CDR3 reads CASSLGDRQGPEAFF. CDR3 DNA sequence: TGTGCCAGCAGCTTGGGGGACAGGCAGGGGCCTGAAGCTTTCTTT. The chain employs TRBV5-6 and TRBJ1-1; 8 bases match TRBD1. The V and J ends lost 0 bases and 6 bases, in that order; junction bases with no gene match: 7. This CDR3 spans 15 amino acids. Germline values: CDR1 SGHDT, CDR2 YYEEEE. The full variable domain, with the rest looked up from reference TRBV5-6 and TRBJ1-1, is DAGVTQSPTHLIKTRGQQVTLRCSPKSGHDTVSWYQQALGQGPQFIFQYYEEEERQRGNFPDRFSGHQFPNYSSELNVNALLLGDSALYLCASSLGDRQGPEAFFGQGTRLTVV.

The chain recombines TRBV5-1 with TRBJ2-1; 16 bases are shared with TRBD2. The CDR3 is made up of 21 amino acids. Trimming took 0 bases from V and 0 from J; bases not matched to a gene: 9. Germline lookup yields CDR1 SGHRS and CDR2 YFSETQ. The CDR3 DNA reads as TGCGCCAGCAGCTTGGGGGGGGGACTAGCGGGAGGGTATCGCTCCTACAATGAGCAGTTCTTC. Translation: CASSLGGGLAGGYRSYNEQFF.

The chain employs TRBV28 and TRBJ2-6, with a weak D call TRBD2 (5 bases). CDR1 and CDR2 (germline): MDHEN, SYDVKM. This CDR3 spans 15 amino acids. Trimming pared 10 bases from V and 0 bases from J, leaving 13 bases between. The CDR3 DNA reads TGTGCCACTAGAGGACTGCGCTCTGGGGCCAACGTCCTGACTTTC. This encodes CATRGLRSGANVLTF.

The rearrangement joins TRBV30 to TRBJ1-3; TRBD1 is a possible D gene (6 bases). This CDR3 is built from 17 residues. Trimming cost V 0 bases and J 0 bases, with 15 bases left between them. The germline V gene encodes CDR1 GTSNPN and CDR2 SVGIG (reference sequence). As DNA, the CDR3 is TGTGCCTGGAGTGTATCCCGACAGGCCCACTCTGGAAACACCATATATTTT. Translation: CAWSVSRQAHSGNTIYF.

V is TRBV4-2 and J is TRBJ2-7, with 12 bases aligning to TRBD2. This CDR3 is built from 15 residues. From germline, CDR1 is LGHNA and CDR2 YNFKEQ. Trimming took 6 bases from V and 5 from J; bases not matched to a gene: 8. CDR3 in DNA: TGTGCCAGCAGTTCTAGCGGGAGGGCCCAGGACGAGCAGTACTTC. This codes for CASSSSGRAQDEQYF.

CDR3 in DNA: TGTGCCAGCAAAGCCGCGGGTCAGTTTGGAAACACCATATATTTT. Its protein product is CASKAAGQFGNTIYF. The chain combines TRBV28 with TRBJ1-3; no firm D call. Trimming took 7 bases from V and 3 from J, leaving 16 bases between them. This CDR3 comprises 15 residues. Germline V gene data show CDR1 as MDHEN and CDR2 as SYDVKM.

The rearrangement uses TRBV5-6 and TRBJ1-2, with 10 bases identical to TRBD1. CDR1 is SGHDT, CDR2 YYEEEE, per germline. V shed 0 bases and J 3 bases; nucleotides not matched to a gene: 11. The CDR3 has 18 residues. The CDR3 nucleotides are TGTGCCAGCAGCTTGGTGTGGGGGGCGGGGACAGGGGACTATGGCTACACCTTC. Translation gives CASSLVWGAGTGDYGYTF.

CDR3 in DNA: TGTGCCAGCAGCTCCCCGATGAGGAACGAGCAGTACTTC. Protein: CASSSPMRNEQYF. The V and J genes are TRBV5-4 and TRBJ2-7; no definite D call. The CDR3 loop spans 13 amino acids. V was clipped by 3 bases and J by 5 bases, with 12 bases between them. Germline V gene lookup returns CDR1 SGHNT and CDR2 YYREEE (reference sequence).

The chain links TRBV7-8 to TRBJ2-7, with TRBD2 identical over 8 bases. V was clipped by 5 bases and J by 3 bases; unmatched bases: 21. Germline CDR1 SGHVS, CDR2 FQNEAQ. There are 19 residues in the CDR3. The CDR3 reads CASSPYPAGGPLGGYEQYF. In DNA form, the CDR3 reads TGTGCCAGCAGCCCCTATCCCGCGGGAGGCCCCCTTGGCGGCTACGAGCAGTACTTC.

The chain has TRBV11-2 and TRBJ2-5; 12 nucleotides agree with TRBD2. CDR1 is SGHAT, CDR2 FQNNGV, per germline. The V segment lost 7 bases and the J segment 1 base; nucleotides outside the gene matches: 7. The CDR3 totals 16 residues. The CDR3 region has the DNA TGTGCCAGCACCCCCGGACTAGCGGGACCCCAAGAGACCCAGTACTTC. Protein: CASTPGLAGPQETQYF.

The gene calls are TRBV7-2 and TRBJ2-3; possibly TRBD2 for D (7 bases). Germline CDR1 SGHTA, CDR2 FQGNSA. The CDR3 covers 15 residues. V was shortened by 1 base and J by 4 bases, with 12 bases between the two germline ends. The CDR3 loop reads CASSLGGGGADTQYF. The CDR3, as DNA: TGTGCCAGCAGCTTAGGGGGAGGGGGGGCAGATACGCAGTATTTT. Full variable domain (remainder filled in from reference TRBV7-2 and TRBJ2-3): GAGVSQSPSNKVTEKGKDVELRCDPISGHTALYWYRQSLGQGLEFLIYFQGNSAPDKSGLPSDRFSAERTGGSVSTLTIQRTQQEDSAVYLCASSLGGGGADTQYFGPGTRLTVL.

The V gene is TRBV7-2, the J gene TRBJ1-5, with TRBD1 as a possible D gene (6 bases). The CDR3 consists of 17 residues. Per germline, CDR1 SGHTA and CDR2 FQGNSA. Trimming took 1 base from V and 6 from J, leaving 19 bases between them. The CDR3 DNA is TGTGCCAGCAGCTTAGATCATACGGGGACATCAATTCAGCCCCAGCATTTT. This sequence encodes CASSLDHTGTSIQPQHF.

The chain links TRBV4-3 to TRBJ1-5, with unresolved D. The CDR3 length is 13 residues. CDR1 and CDR2 (germline): LGHNA, YSLEER. V lost 0 bases to trimming and J lost 5 bases, with 5 bases between them. Here the CDR3 DNA reads TGCGCCAGCAGCCAAGAGAGGGATCAGCCCCAGCATTTT. It encodes CASSQERDQPQHF.

In its sample, this clone was seen a few times. The J gene is TRBJ2-1, the V gene TRBV6-4; the match to TRBD1 covers 9 bases. V was clipped by 3 bases and J by 7 bases; unmatched bases: 4. This CDR3 is 14 amino acids long. Germline V gene lookup returns CDR1 MRHNA and CDR2 SNTAGT. The CDR3 region is CASSEQGAANEQFF. The CDR3 DNA reads TGTGCCAGCAGTGAACAGGGGGCGGCTAATGAGCAGTTCTTC.

The gene calls are TRBV5-6 and TRBJ2-2, with D possibly TRBD1 on 5 matching bases. Germline V gene data show CDR1 as SGHDT and CDR2 as YYEEEE. The CDR3 is 14 residues long. V lost 2 bases and J 5 bases, leaving 10 bases between the germline ends. CDR3 region: CASSFVSGTGELFF. In DNA form, the CDR3 reads TGTGCCAGCAGCTTTGTTTCAGGGACCGGGGAGCTGTTTTTT. Using reference TRBV5-6 and TRBJ2-2 for the parts outside the CDR3, the full variable domain is DAGVTQSPTHLIKTRGQQVTLRCSPKSGHDTVSWYQQALGQGPQFIFQYYEEEERQRGNFPDRFSGHQFPNYSSELNVNALLLGDSALYLCASSFVSGTGELFFGEGSRLTVL.

J is TRBJ1-5 and V is TRBV19; TRBD1 might be the D (5 bases). CDR1 is LNHDA and CDR2 is SQIVND in the germline V gene (reference sequence). Trimming shortened V by 3 bases and J by 6 bases, and 12 bases separated the two germline ends. The CDR3 has 14 amino acids. CDR3 DNA sequence: TGTGCCAGTAGTATCCAGACAGAACCTCAGCCCCAGCATTTT. Protein: CASSIQTEPQPQHF.

The DNA for the CDR3 is TGTGCCAGCAGTACGAGGACTAGCCTCTACGAGCAGTACTTC. It encodes CASSTRTSLYEQYF. The chain carries TRBV6-5 and TRBJ2-7, with 8 bases lining up with TRBD2. The CDR3 is made up of 14 amino acids. Germline V gene sequence: CDR1 MNHEY, CDR2 SVGAGI. J was trimmed by 3 bases and V by 5 bases; bases with no gene match: 6.

V usage is TRBV28 and J usage is TRBJ2-7; 7 nucleotides match TRBD1. This CDR3 spans 14 amino acids. The junction had 8 bases not matched to a gene; V was cut back by 6 bases and J by 3 bases. Germline CDR1 MDHEN, CDR2 SYDVKM. The chain's CDR3 is CASSSGDSIYEQYF. CDR3 nucleotide sequence: TGTGCCAGCAGCTCAGGGGACAGCATCTACGAGCAGTACTTC.

This chain connects TRBV7-9 to TRBJ2-2; D not certain. Deletions cut 5 bases from V and 6 bases from J, with 16 bases between. This CDR3 has 15 amino acids. Germline V gene lookup returns CDR1 SEHNR and CDR2 FQNEAQ (reference sequence). The CDR3 here is CASSHQADWAGELFF. CDR3 DNA: TGTGCCAGCAGCCACCAAGCTGACTGGGCCGGGGAGCTGTTTTTT.

The rearrangement joins TRBV5-6 to TRBJ2-2; D may be TRBD2 (5 bases). V dropped 4 bases and J dropped 1 base, with 8 bases sitting between them. Germline assignment: CDR1 SGHDT and CDR2 YYEEEE. The CDR3 covers 14 residues. CDR3 DNA: TGTGCCAGCAGCCCGGACTGGAACACCGGGGAGCTGTTTTTT. Translated, it gives CASSPDWNTGELFF.

CDR3 amino acids: CASNRLVPTEAFF. CDR3 coding DNA: TGTGCCAGCAACAGATTAGTACCGACTGAAGCTTTCTTT. The chain carries TRBV2 and TRBJ1-1, with D unclear. The V gene lost 7 bases and the J gene lost 5 bases, with 14 bases spanning the gap. This CDR3 is 13 amino acids long. The germline V gene encodes CDR1 SNHLY and CDR2 FYNNEI.

The chain employs TRBV14 and TRBJ2-2; 13 nucleotides match TRBD2. The CDR3 runs to 16 residues. Germline V gene sequence: CDR1 SGHDN, CDR2 FVKESK. V lost 4 bases and J lost 7; bases outside the gene matches: 6. The CDR3 loop reads CASSPTSGRYGGELFF. The CDR3 nucleotides are TGTGCCAGCAGCCCGACTAGCGGGAGGTACGGCGGGGAGCTGTTTTTT.